Listed below are T cell receptor beta chains from one sample, sequenced in a study of blood T cell repertoires in COVID-19. Libraries were prepared by immunoSEQ multiplex PCR; TCRdb keeps only in-frame clonotypes and omits some of them. The table has 90,000 to 130,000 clones, less than 85% seen once; the top ten hold around 1.7%. Material: peripheral blood. Receptors were obtained from a woman aged 40 to 50 with acute or convalescent COVID-19. The CDR3 runs from the conserved cysteine through the conserved F or W. Each record gives: clone size, V gene, J gene, D gene, CDR3 protein, CDR3 DNA. The D gene is left open where the match is weak. Clone size is stated in some rows and not others, as once, few, many or a class when expanded.

once	TRBV28	TRBJ2-1	-	CASTEPGRGFGEQFF	TGTGCCAGCACGGAACCTGGGAGAGGGTTCGGTGAGCAGTTCTTC
once	TRBV5-1	TRBJ2-2	TRBD2	CASSFGGEPNTGELFF	TGCGCCAGCAGCTTCGGGGGGGAACCCAACACCGGGGAGCTGTTTTTT
few	TRBV5-6	TRBJ2-5	TRBD2	CASSLRSGGASGTQYF	TGTGCCAGCAGCTTGCGTAGCGGGGGGGCCTCGGGGACCCAGTACTTC
few	TRBV30	TRBJ1-3	-	CALRGGLTIYF	TGTGCCTTAAGGGGGGGGCTAACCATATATTTT
-	TRBV12-3/TRBV12-4	TRBJ2-5	-	CASSFQGTGTQYF	TGTGCCAGCAGTTTCCAGGGAACGGGGACCCAGTACTTC
few	TRBV19	TRBJ1-5	-	CASSILNQPQHF	TGTGCCAGTAGTATATTAAATCAGCCCCAGCATTTT
-	TRBV6-5	TRBJ1-3	-	CASFGRASGNTIYF	TGTGCCAGCTTTGGGCGGGCCTCTGGAAACACCATATATTTT
few	TRBV5-1	TRBJ1-5	TRBD1	CASSPTGGGNQPQHF	TGCGCCAGCAGCCCCACAGGGGGCGGGAATCAGCCCCAGCATTTT
-	TRBV5-4	TRBJ1-1	-	CASSFLGRDTEAFF	TGTGCCAGCAGCTTCCTAGGCCGGGACACCGAAGCTTTCTTT
-	TRBV28	TRBJ2-1	TRBD1	CASSSPGQGNNEQFF	TGTGCCAGCAGTAGCCCGGGACAGGGGAACAATGAGCAGTTCTTC
-	TRBV11-1	TRBJ2-1	TRBD2	CASSLVAGGPFEQFF	TGTGCCAGCAGCTTAGTGGCGGGGGGGCCCTTTGAGCAGTTCTTC
-	TRBV7-3	TRBJ2-7	TRBD1	CASSIDRGGEQYF	TGTGCCAGCAGCATCGACAGGGGAGGCGAGCAGTACTTC
-	TRBV20-1	TRBJ2-5	TRBD2	CSASLSGGLETQYF	TGCAGTGCTAGTCTCTCGGGGGGGCTAGAGACCCAGTACTTC
once	TRBV24-1	TRBJ2-2	-	CATSGVVASTGELFF	TGTGCCACGAGTGGAGTGGTAGCGAGCACCGGGGAGCTGTTTTTT
-	TRBV7-2	TRBJ1-5	TRBD1	CASSNAGQGFGNQPQHF	TGTGCCAGCAGCAACGCGGGACAGGGATTTGGCAATCAGCCCCAGCATTTT
-	TRBV27	TRBJ2-5	-	CASSSLFPGQETQYF	TGTGCCAGCAGTTCCCTCTTTCCAGGGCAGGAGACCCAGTACTTC
-	TRBV9	TRBJ2-5	-	CASSVAGGRGQETQYF	TGTGCCAGCAGCGTAGCTGGAGGAAGAGGGCAAGAGACCCAGTACTTC
-	TRBV5-4	TRBJ2-2	-	CASAEANTGELFF	TGTGCCAGCGCGGAGGCGAACACCGGGGAGCTGTTTTTT
-	TRBV6-1	TRBJ2-5	-	CASSERAQEGETQYF	TGTGCCAGCAGTGAACGGGCTCAGGAGGGAGAGACCCAGTACTTC
-	TRBV18	TRBJ1-1	-	CASSPEVGNTEAFF	TGTGCCAGCTCACCGGAGGTTGGGAACACTGAAGCTTTCTTT
-	TRBV15	TRBJ2-7	-	CATSRDPTGAYEQYF	TGTGCCACCAGCAGAGATCCGACAGGAGCCTACGAGCAGTACTTC
once	TRBV6-4	TRBJ1-5	-	CASTGRGKLYQPQHF	TGTGCCAGCACCGGTCGGGGGAAGTTATATCAGCCCCAGCATTTT
-	TRBV10-3	TRBJ2-7	-	CAISESPSDEQYF	TGTGCCATCAGTGAGTCACCTAGCGACGAGCAGTACTTC
-	TRBV3-1/TRBV3-2	TRBJ1-5	-	CASSQGGREGNQPQHF	TGTGCCAGCAGCCAAGGTGGCAGGGAGGGCAATCAGCCCCAGCATTTT
-	TRBV4-1	TRBJ2-1	TRBD2	CASSQELLAGAVSYNEQFF	TGCGCCAGCAGCCAAGAGTTACTAGCGGGGGCCGTCTCCTACAATGAGCAGTTCTTC
-	TRBV7-6	TRBJ2-5	TRBD2	CASSSNGLAGGEGHF	TGTGCCAGCAGTTCAAACGGACTAGCGGGGGGTGAGGGGCACTTC
-	TRBV2	TRBJ1-2	TRBD1	CASSGDRADYTF	TGTGCCAGCAGCGGGGACAGGGCGGACTACACCTTC
few	TRBV30	TRBJ2-1	TRBD1	CAWSGQTEQFF	TGTGCCTGGTCGGGACAGACTGAGCAGTTCTTC
-	TRBV13	TRBJ2-7	TRBD2	CASSLGLAETYEQYF	TGTGCCAGCAGCTTGGGACTAGCGGAAACGTACGAGCAGTACTTC
once	TRBV11-2	TRBJ1-5	TRBD1	CASSFGTGGANNQPQHF	TGTGCCAGCAGCTTTGGGACAGGGGGCGCAAATAATCAGCCCCAGCATTTT
many	TRBV15	TRBJ1-5	-	CATSRRGGAQPQHF	TGTGCCACCAGCAGAAGGGGGGGGGCTCAGCCCCAGCATTTT
-	TRBV5-6	TRBJ2-5	-	CASSLEPGQETQYF	TGTGCCAGCAGCTTGGAGCCCGGGCAAGAGACCCAGTACTTC
-	TRBV10-3	TRBJ1-1	-	CAISAYQDGRWNTEAFF	TGTGCCATCAGTGCGTATCAGGACGGGAGGTGGAACACTGAAGCTTTCTTT
-	TRBV27	TRBJ1-5	-	CASSPYQGISSNQPQHF	TGTGCCAGCAGTCCCTACCAGGGAATCAGTAGCAATCAGCCCCAGCATTTT
-	TRBV30	TRBJ2-7	TRBD1	CAWKKGTGGPYEQYF	TGTGCCTGGAAAAAAGGGACAGGGGGCCCCTACGAGCAGTACTTC
-	TRBV9	TRBJ2-2	-	CASSVAGKSGTGELFF	TGTGCCAGCAGCGTAGCGGGGAAGAGTGGCACCGGGGAGCTGTTTTTT
many	TRBV27	TRBJ2-7	-	CASSLDSRGGLSYEQYF	TGTGCCAGCAGTTTAGACTCTCGCGGGGGCCTTTCCTACGAGCAGTACTTC
-	TRBV4-2	TRBJ2-7	TRBD1	CASSPGQEPNSYEQYF	TGTGCCAGCAGCCCTGGACAGGAGCCGAACTCCTACGAGCAGTACTTC
-	TRBV5-6	TRBJ1-1	-	CASSPITTRNTEAFF	TGTGCCAGCAGCCCCATAACTACAAGGAACACTGAAGCTTTCTTT
-	TRBV5-4	TRBJ1-2	TRBD1	CASSFNRGNYGYTF	TGTGCCAGCAGCTTTAACAGGGGTAACTATGGCTACACCTTC
-	TRBV7-2	TRBJ1-1	-	CASSFNTGTYEAFF	TGTGCCAGCAGCTTTAATACAGGGACCTATGAAGCTTTCTTT
once	TRBV29-1	TRBJ1-2	-	CSVDRGYGYTF	TGCAGCGTTGACAGGGGCTATGGCTACACCTTC
once	TRBV19	TRBJ2-5	-	CASLGITTSLGGQETQYF	TGTGCCAGCCTCGGAATCACGACGAGCCTCGGAGGGCAAGAGACCCAGTACTTC
-	TRBV28	TRBJ1-2	TRBD1	CASSPAGQIYGYTF	TGTGCCAGCAGCCCCGCGGGACAGATCTATGGCTACACCTTC
-	TRBV9	TRBJ2-3	-	CASSVEGSGPADTQYF	TGTGCCAGCAGCGTAGAGGGTAGCGGCCCCGCAGATACGCAGTATTTT
few	TRBV6-2/TRBV6-3	TRBJ1-3	-	CASSTGGASGNTIYF	TGTGCCAGCAGCACGGGGGGAGCCTCTGGAAACACCATATATTTT
-	TRBV2	TRBJ2-1	-	CASRQGSNEQFF	TGTGCCAGCAGACAGGGTAGCAATGAGCAGTTCTTC
once	TRBV18	TRBJ1-1	TRBD1	CASSRGTGGADTEAFF	TGTGCCAGCTCCCGCGGGACAGGGGGTGCGGACACTGAAGCTTTCTTT
once	TRBV7-6	TRBJ2-2	TRBD1	CASSPRTGNTGELFF	TGTGCCAGCAGCCCTCGGACAGGGAACACCGGGGAGCTGTTTTTT
-	TRBV5-6	TRBJ1-3	-	CASSLALGNTIYF	TGTGCCAGCAGCTTGGCCCTAGGAAACACCATATATTTT
many	TRBV27	TRBJ2-1	TRBD1	CASSRTGGGEQFF	TGTGCCAGCAGTCGGACAGGTGGCGGTGAGCAGTTCTTC
few	TRBV9	TRBJ2-1	-	CASSRATYNEQFF	TGTGCCAGCAGCCGAGCTACCTACAATGAGCAGTTCTTC
-	TRBV5-4	TRBJ1-1	-	CASSYAVASEAFF	TGTGCCAGCAGCTACGCGGTGGCAAGTGAAGCTTTCTTT
-	TRBV5-4	TRBJ2-2	-	CASSLVQANTGELFF	TGTGCCAGCAGCTTGGTACAGGCGAACACCGGGGAGCTGTTTTTT
-	TRBV7-6	TRBJ2-1	TRBD1	CASSLRTGWDEQFF	TGTGCCAGCAGCTTAAGGACAGGGTGGGATGAGCAGTTCTTC
-	TRBV5-4	TRBJ2-3	TRBD2	CASSLAGGAADTQYF	TGTGCCAGCAGCTTGGCGGGGGGGGCGGCAGATACGCAGTATTTT